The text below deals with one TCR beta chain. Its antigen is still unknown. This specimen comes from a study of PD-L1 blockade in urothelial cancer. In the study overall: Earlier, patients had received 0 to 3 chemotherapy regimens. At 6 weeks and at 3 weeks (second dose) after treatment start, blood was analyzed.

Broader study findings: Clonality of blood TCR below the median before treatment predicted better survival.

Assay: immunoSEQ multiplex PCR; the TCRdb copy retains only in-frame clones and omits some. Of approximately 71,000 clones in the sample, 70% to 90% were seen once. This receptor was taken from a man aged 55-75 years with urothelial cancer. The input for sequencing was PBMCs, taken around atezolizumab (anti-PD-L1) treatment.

CDR3 sequence reads: CASSPSGRAGNHNEQFF. The CDR3 coding sequence is TGTGCCAGCAGCCCGAGCGGGCGAGCGGGAAACCACAATGAGCAGTTCTTC. This chain connects TRBV5-4 to TRBJ2-1; 7 nucleotides agree with TRBD2. The trim removed 4 bases at V and 5 bases at J, leaving 15 bases unmatched. Per germline, CDR1 SGHNT and CDR2 YYREEE (reference sequence). This CDR3 is 17 amino acids long. The whole variable domain, remainder taken from reference TRBV5-4 and TRBJ2-1, is ETGVTQSPTHLIKTRGQQVTLRCSSQSGHNTVSWYQQALGQGPQFIFQYYREEENGRGNFPPRFSGLQFPNYSSELNVNALELDDSALYLCASSPSGRAGNHNEQFFGPGTRLTVL.